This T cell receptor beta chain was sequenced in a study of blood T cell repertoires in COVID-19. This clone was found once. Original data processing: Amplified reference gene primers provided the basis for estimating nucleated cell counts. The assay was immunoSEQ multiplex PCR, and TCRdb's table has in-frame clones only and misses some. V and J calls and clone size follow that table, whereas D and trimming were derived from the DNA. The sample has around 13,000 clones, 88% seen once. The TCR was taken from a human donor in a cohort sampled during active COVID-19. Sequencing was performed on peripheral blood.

The CDR3 region is CASSYLGTSGSYEQYF. CDR3 DNA: TGTGCCAGCAGTTACTTGGGGACTAGCGGGAGCTACGAGCAGTACTTC. The V call is TRBV6-5, the J call TRBJ2-7, with 14 bases fitting TRBD2. Trimming at V came to 1 base and at J to 3 bases, leaving 2 bases not matched to a gene. There are 16 residues in the CDR3. The germline V gene has CDR1 MNHEY and CDR2 SVGAGI.